This passage covers 10 T cell receptor beta chains from one sample sequenced in a study of graft-versus-host responses after intestinal transplantation. Using immunoSEQ multiplex PCR, the repertoire was profiled, and TCRdb retains in-frame clones only, with some absent. The sample lists some 88,000 clones; under 95% were seen once. These receptors' antigens are unknown. Sequenced here: unstimulated CD8+ T cells sorted from spleen or lymph node cells, sampled before intestinal transplant. These receptors came from a human donor who received an intestinal transplant.

V is TRBV19 and J is TRBJ2-7; D possibly corresponds to TRBD1 (6 bases). Germline CDR1 reads LNHDA; CDR2 reads SQIVND (reference sequence). V was clipped by 6 bases and J by 3 bases, with 15 bases between them. The CDR3 contains 14 residues. CDR3: CASSPGVGGYEQYF. The CDR3 DNA sequence: TGTGCCAGTAGCCCCGGAGTAGGGGGCTACGAGCAGTACTTC.

The chain employs TRBV4-1 and TRBJ1-1, with D uncertain. CDR1 is MGHRA and CDR2 is YSYEKL in the germline V gene. V lost 4 bases to trimming and J lost 3 bases, with 12 bases between them. The CDR3 length is 14 residues. The CDR3 DNA sequence: TGCGCCAGCAGCCCAACAATTCGGGACACTGAAGCTTTCTTT. Translating gives CASSPTIRDTEAFF.

V is TRBV2 and J is TRBJ2-3; 13 bases are shared with TRBD2. Trimming removed 2 bases from V and 1 base from J; junction bases left unmatched: 6. Germline-derived CDR1 and CDR2 are SNHLY and FYNNEI. This CDR3 has 18 amino acids. The CDR3: CASSEMTSGGFGTDTQYF. DNA of the CDR3: TGTGCCAGCAGTGAAATGACTAGCGGGGGGTTTGGCACAGATACGCAGTATTTT.

The genes are TRBV12-5 and TRBJ2-1, with D unresolved. CDR3 length equals 16 residues. CDR1 and CDR2 (germline): LGHNT, FRNRAP. V lost 7 bases and J 3 bases, leaving 19 bases between the germline ends. The CDR3 reads CASALDAASYYNEQFF. DNA of the CDR3: TGTGCTAGTGCCCTGGATGCGGCGAGCTACTACAATGAGCAGTTCTTC.

The chain is built from TRBV4-3 and TRBJ2-2; perhaps TRBD1 as D (6 bases). CDR3 size: 14 residues. Trimming pared 0 bases from V and 6 bases from J, leaving 8 bases between. CDR1 is LGHNA, CDR2 YSLEER, per germline. The CDR3 sequence: CASSQDNRAGELFF. CDR3 coding DNA: TGCGCCAGCAGCCAAGATAACAGGGCCGGGGAGCTGTTTTTT.

The J gene is TRBJ2-7, the V gene TRBV13, with no clear D. The ends were cut back, 0 bases at V and 6 bases at J, with 6 bases in the middle. CDR3 length: 12 residues. CDR1 is PRHDT and CDR2 is FYEKMQ in the germline V gene (reference sequence). The CDR3 DNA reads TGTGCCAGCAGCTTAGGCCCGGGCGAGCAGTACTTC. Protein sequence: CASSLGPGEQYF.

J is TRBJ1-1 and V is TRBV5-5; 7 bases fit TRBD1. CDR3 length equals 14 residues. V trimming: 3 bases; J trimming: 1 base; junction bases outside the gene matches: 3. CDR1 is SGHKS and CDR2 is YYEKEE in the germline V gene (reference sequence). CDR3 loop: CASSWDSWNTEAFF. CDR3 in DNA: TGTGCCAGCAGCTGGGACAGTTGGAACACTGAAGCTTTCTTT.

V usage is TRBV27 and J usage is TRBJ1-1; 8 bases are a match to TRBD1. J gave up 3 bases and V 0 bases, and 6 bases lay outside the gene matches. This CDR3 contains 16 residues. Germline V CDR1 and CDR2: MNHEY, SMNVEV (reference sequence). The DNA of the CDR3 is TGTGCCAGCAGTTTATCTAACAGGGGGGCGGACACTGAAGCTTTCTTT. This translates into CASSLSNRGADTEAFF.

The chain carries TRBV9 and TRBJ2-3; D may be TRBD2 (5 bases). The germline CDR1 and CDR2 sequences are SGDLS and YYNGEE. The CDR3 length is 15 residues. Between the trimmed V and J ends, which lost 7 bases and 1 base, there was a span of 16 bases. CDR3 sequence reads: CASGRGLPGTDTQYF. The CDR3 DNA follows: TGTGCCAGCGGCCGCGGACTCCCTGGCACAGATACGCAGTATTTT.

This chain connects TRBV27 to TRBJ1-2; 7 positions agree with TRBD1. The CDR3 covers 15 residues. The germline V gene has CDR1 MNHEY and CDR2 SMNVEV (reference sequence). With V trimmed by 4 bases and J by 3 bases, 8 bases remained unmatched. The CDR3 loop reads CASSSDRDGDYGYTF. The CDR3 nucleotides are TGTGCCAGCAGTTCCGACAGGGATGGGGACTATGGCTACACCTTC.